One and the same sample provided the 27 T cell receptor beta chains below, sequenced in a study of CD8 T cells in ankylosing spondylitis. Study outcomes and limitations: A TCR beta motif made of 7 to 9 highly homologous variants seemed typical of ankylosing spondylitis blood.

These receptors' antigens are unknown. In TCRdb, the 5' RACE reads were re-called with MiXCR into one record per CDR3 protein. Among a few hundred thousand distinct CDR3 sequences, about 17% were seen once, and the ten largest hold more than 40%. What was sequenced was blood, either unsorted or a sorted T cell fraction (not recorded which). The receptors were gathered from a male donor with ankylosing spondylitis.

V usage is TRBV5-6 and J usage is TRBJ1-4, with D possibly TRBD1 on 5 matching bases. The V gene lost 3 bases and the J gene lost 0 bases, with 18 bases spanning the gap. This CDR3 contains 18 residues. Per germline, CDR1 SGHDT and CDR2 YYEEEE. Here the CDR3 reads CASSYAYLGDPTNEKLFF. DNA for the CDR3: TGTGCCAGCAGCTACGCTTACCTGGGGGACCCAACTAATGAAAAACTGTTTTTT.

The chain uses TRBV5-1 and TRBJ2-7; 12 bases match TRBD1. After removal of 4 bases from V and 7 bases from J, the junction contained 6 bases not matched to a gene. This CDR3 spans 14 amino acids. Germline-derived CDR1 and CDR2 are SGHRS and YFSETQ. CDR3: CASSPGQGAEEQYF. CDR3 coding DNA: TGCGCCAGCAGCCCGGGACAGGGGGCGGAAGAGCAGTACTTC.

The V call is TRBV29-1, the J call TRBJ2-5; either TRBD1 or TRBD2 may supply D (5 bases each). Trimming removed 6 bases from V and 2 bases from J, with 16 bases in between. This CDR3 has 14 amino acids. Germline CDR1 and CDR2: SQVTM and ANQGSEA. CDR3 protein: CSVTGTERQETQYF. CDR3 nucleotides: TGCAGCGTAACCGGGACGGAGAGGCAAGAGACCCAGTACTTC. The full variable domain, completed using reference TRBV29-1 and TRBJ2-5, is SAVISQKPSRDICQRGTSLTIQCQVDSQVTMMFWYRQQPGQSLTLIATANQGSEATYESGFVIDKFPISRPNLTFSTLTVSNMSPEDSSIYLCSVTGTERQETQYFGPGTRLLVL.

This clonotype has more than one count but fewer than ten. V is TRBV3-1 and J is TRBJ1-1; D ambiguous. CDR1 is LGHDT and CDR2 is YNNKEL in the germline V gene (reference sequence). Trimming removed 5 bases from V and 0 bases from J, with 10 bases in between. This CDR3 contains 14 residues. The CDR3 bases are TGTGCCAGCAGCTCGCGGGCCATGAACACTGAAGCTTTCTTT. Its translation is CASSSRAMNTEAFF.

This clonotype was seen a few times. The rearrangement links TRBV7-9 to TRBJ1-1; the D gene is possibly TRBD1 (5 bases). Germline-derived CDR1 and CDR2 are SEHNR and FQNEAQ (reference sequence). With 5 bases removed from V and 6 bases from J, the gap between germline ends came to 16 bases. This CDR3 comprises 14 residues. The CDR3 DNA reads as TGTGCCAGCAGCCCCTGGGGGGGTGGGTCTGAAGCTTTCTTT. It translates to CASSPWGGGSEAFF.

J is TRBJ2-3 and V is TRBV28, with 10 nucleotides matching TRBD2. V trimming: 8 bases; J trimming: 5 bases; junction bases outside the gene matches: 19. The CDR3 contains 18 residues. From germline, CDR1 is MDHEN and CDR2 SYDVKM. CDR3: CASDTGRGLAGELDTQYF. The CDR3 bases are TGTGCCAGCGATACCGGGAGGGGGCTAGCGGGAGAGTTAGATACGCAGTATTTT.

Written as DNA, the CDR3 is TGTGCCAGCAGTTTAAGCCGCTACAATGAGCAGTTCTTC. Its translation: CASSLSRYNEQFF. J is TRBJ2-1 and V is TRBV27; D call uncertain. Germline assignment: CDR1 MNHEY and CDR2 SMNVEV (reference sequence). V lost 2 bases, J lost 3 bases, and 5 bases lay in between. The CDR3 extends over 13 amino acids.

The rearrangement links TRBV11-3 to TRBJ1-1; D is uncertain. The germline CDR1 and CDR2 sequences are SGHNT and YENEEA. The CDR3 consists of 13 residues. V lost 1 base to trimming and J lost 4 bases, with 7 bases between them. The CDR3 loop is CASSLATSTEAFF. CDR3 nucleotides: TGTGCCAGCAGCTTAGCGACCTCCACTGAAGCTTTCTTT. Complete variable domain (other parts from reference TRBV11-3 and TRBJ1-1): EAGVVQSPRYKIIEKKQPVAFWCNPISGHNTLYWYLQNLGQGPELLIRYENEEAVDDSQLPKDRFSAERLKGVDSTLKIQPAELGDSAVYLCASSLATSTEAFFGQGTRLTVV.

This clonotype has at least ten counts. The chain links TRBV3-1 to TRBJ1-3, with D uncertain. The CDR3 totals 15 residues. CDR1 and CDR2 (germline): LGHDT, YNNKEL (reference sequence). Trimming pared 4 bases from V and 0 bases from J, leaving 10 bases between. In nucleotides, the CDR3 is TGTGCCAGCAGCCCAGACACACTCTCTGGAAACACCATATATTTT. This sequence encodes CASSPDTLSGNTIYF.

The CDR3 nucleotides are TGTGCCACCAAAGGTGGGGTCAACACTGAAGCTTTCTTT. Amino acids: CATKGGVNTEAFF. The V and J genes are TRBV24-1 and TRBJ1-1; D is uncertain. CDR1 and CDR2 (germline): KGHDR, SFDVKD. The CDR3 spans 13 residues. V lost 8 bases and J 2 bases, leaving 11 bases between the germline ends.

The chain carries TRBV12-3 or TRBV12-4 and TRBJ1-2, with TRBD1 as a possible D gene (5 bases). The CDR3 runs 12 residues. The germline V and J ends were trimmed by 5 bases and 10 bases, with 14 bases remaining between them. The CDR3 DNA follows: TGTGCCAGCAGTATAGTGTGGGGGAACTACACCTTC. Its protein product is CASSIVWGNYTF.

This clonotype was seen a few times. The chain recombines TRBV5-1 with TRBJ2-7; D may correspond to TRBD1 or TRBD2 (5 bases each). This CDR3 spans 15 amino acids. Germline CDR1 reads SGHRS; CDR2 reads YFSETQ. Between the trimmed V and J ends, which lost 5 bases and 0 bases, there was a span of 15 bases. In DNA, the CDR3 is TGCGCCAGCAGAAAAGGGACGGTGGGCTCCTACGAGCAGTACTTC. This sequence encodes CASRKGTVGSYEQYF.

V and J are TRBV27 and TRBJ2-7, with 7 positions matching TRBD2. CDR1 is MNHEY and CDR2 is SMNVEV in the germline V gene (reference sequence). There are 15 residues in the CDR3. The trim removed 4 bases at V and 4 bases at J, leaving 10 bases unmatched. The CDR3 reads CASSSDPTGGYEQYF. The CDR3 nucleotides are TGTGCCAGCAGTTCGGACCCTACGGGGGGATACGAGCAGTACTTC.

This clonotype was counted a single time. The chain couples TRBV27 to TRBJ2-5, with D hard to call. CDR1 and CDR2 from the germline V gene are MNHEY and SMNVEV (reference sequence). The CDR3 totals 14 residues. Trimming took off 7 bases at V and 5 bases at J, with 17 bases between the two ends. The CDR3 DNA sequence: TGTGCCAGCAACCCGTTGCCGCTTGGCGAGACCCAGTACTTC. It is translated as CASNPLPLGETQYF.

The sample holds a few counts of this clonotype. The rearrangement links TRBV11-2 to TRBJ2-7; D call uncertain. Germline V gene lookup returns CDR1 SGHAT and CDR2 FQNNGV. The CDR3 sequence is 15 residues long. V lost 0 bases and J 0 bases, leaving 9 bases between the germline ends. CDR3 nucleotides: TGTGCCAGCAGCTTAGATGAGCTGAGCTCCTACGAGCAGTACTTC. Encoded protein: CASSLDELSSYEQYF.

Ten or more counts support this clonotype. The chain is built from TRBV4-1 and TRBJ1-1; 7 bases line up with TRBD1. Germline lookup yields CDR1 MGHRA and CDR2 YSYEKL. The CDR3 is 14 amino acids. Germline trimming cut 3 bases from V and 3 bases from J; bases unmatched to any gene: 4. The CDR3 DNA reads TGCGCCAGCAGCCAGGGAACAGGGGACACTGAAGCTTTCTTT. It translates to CASSQGTGDTEAFF.

This sequence joins TRBV4-3 and TRBJ1-6, with D perhaps matching TRBD1 (5 bases). V lost 0 bases to trimming and J lost 5 bases, with 8 bases between them. The CDR3 contains 15 residues. In germline, CDR1 is LGHNA, CDR2 YSLEER. CDR3 in amino acids: CASSQDWGDNSPLHF. The CDR3 DNA is TGCGCCAGCAGCCAAGATTGGGGGGATAATTCACCCCTCCACTTT.

This clonotype was seen a few times. Here the CDR3 reads CSARASDRGYTEAFF. CDR3 nucleotide sequence: TGCAGTGCTAGAGCCTCGGACAGGGGTTACACTGAAGCTTTCTTT. This chain joins TRBV20-1 and TRBJ1-1; TRBD1 matches 9 bases. Germline CDR1 is DFQATT and CDR2 is SNEGSKA (reference sequence). J lost 3 bases, V lost 1 base, and 6 bases had no gene match. The CDR3 sequence is 15 residues long.

In this sample, this clonotype turned up a few times. This chain connects TRBV6-2 or TRBV6-3 to TRBJ2-7; TRBD2 matches at 8 bases. CDR3 length: 16 residues. In germline, CDR1 is MNHEY, CDR2 SVGEGT. J was trimmed by 7 bases and V by 2 bases; bases with no gene match: 13. The CDR3 here is CASSYPGRGDWLEQYF. The DNA for the CDR3 is TGTGCCAGCAGTTACCCGGGGCGGGGGGACTGGCTGGAGCAGTACTTC.

CDR3 loop: CASSGLAGDTGELFF. In DNA form, the CDR3 reads TGTGCCAGCAGTGGACTAGCGGGGGACACCGGGGAGCTGTTTTTT. The chain has TRBV2 and TRBJ2-2, with 12 nucleotides matching TRBD2. The CDR3 has 15 residues. Germline V gene data show CDR1 as SNHLY and CDR2 as FYNNEI. The trim removed 4 bases at V and 3 bases at J, leaving 0 bases unmatched.

V gene TRBV7-8 combines with J gene TRBJ2-3; no clear D. The V gene lost 0 bases and the J gene lost 4 bases, with 11 bases spanning the gap. Germline assignment: CDR1 SGHVS and CDR2 FQNEAQ. This CDR3 region has 15 residues. The CDR3 DNA sequence: TGTGCCAGCAGCTTAGCGCCAATTGGGGCAGATACGCAGTATTTT. It specifies CASSLAPIGADTQYF.

This sequence joins TRBV4-2 and TRBJ2-3; 8 bases line up with TRBD2. Unmatched junction bases numbered 5, after V lost 0 bases and J lost 0 bases. The CDR3 is 17 amino acids. Germline assignment: CDR1 LGHNA and CDR2 YNFKEQ. This CDR3 reads CASSQELAGSSTDTQYF. CDR3 DNA: TGTGCCAGCAGCCAAGAGTTAGCGGGATCTAGCACAGATACGCAGTATTTT.

The chain combines TRBV9 with TRBJ2-7; no clear D gene. Trimming cost V 0 bases and J 2 bases, with 9 bases left between them. CDR1 is SGDLS and CDR2 is YYNGEE in the germline V gene. The length of the CDR3 is 14 residues. The CDR3 nucleotides read TGTGCCAGCAGCGTAGATGTACGCGCCTACGAGCAGTACTTC. Translation: CASSVDVRAYEQYF.

This clonotype was counted between two and nine times. The chain joins TRBV19 to TRBJ2-7, with no clear D. There are 14 residues in the CDR3. The ends were cut back, 0 bases at V and 2 bases at J, with 8 bases in the middle. Germline CDR1 and CDR2: LNHDA and SQIVND (reference sequence). The CDR3 is CASSIDAPAYEQYF. In DNA form, the CDR3 reads TGTGCCAGTAGTATAGATGCGCCGGCCTACGAGCAGTACTTC.

The chain carries TRBV3-1 and TRBJ2-2; D not certain. With 0 bases removed from V and 4 bases from J, the gap between germline ends came to 3 bases. The CDR3 is 13 residues long. CDR1 and CDR2 from the germline V gene are LGHDT and YNNKEL (reference sequence). Here the CDR3 reads CASSQDFTGELFF. The CDR3 DNA follows: TGTGCCAGCAGCCAAGACTTCACCGGGGAGCTGTTTTTT.

This clonotype was observed once. The rearrangement uses TRBV7-6 and TRBJ2-1; 9 bases map to TRBD2. V trimming: 3 bases; J trimming: 7 bases; junction bases outside the gene matches: 7. CDR1 and CDR2 from the germline V gene are SGHVS and FNYEAQ. The CDR3 covers 15 residues. Here the CDR3 reads CASSFADAGGNEQFF. CDR3 sequence (DNA): TGTGCCAGCAGCTTTGCGGATGCGGGGGGGAATGAGCAGTTCTTC.

This clonotype showed up just a few times. The chain carries TRBV4-3 and TRBJ2-1; the match to TRBD2 covers 12 bases. Per the germline V gene, CDR1 is LGHNA and CDR2 is YSLEER. V was pared by 2 bases and J by 2 bases, with 4 bases of the junction left unmatched. This CDR3 has 17 residues. The CDR3 sequence is CASSQRLAGVAYNEQFF. In nucleotides, the CDR3 is TGCGCCAGCAGCCAACGACTAGCGGGGGTAGCCTACAATGAGCAGTTCTTC.